This entry features one T cell receptor (beta chain) sequence. This entry comes from a study of blood T cell repertoires in COVID-19. Study-wide context: Sample material is recorded as cDNA or gDNA derived from T cells, B-cell-depleted T cells, or PBMCs.

Authors' methods: Reference gene primer amplification yielded estimated nucleated cell counts. Using immunoSEQ multiplex PCR, the repertoire was profiled, and TCRdb retains in-frame clones only, with some absent. D and trimming come from the DNA, and the V and J calls and clone size come from that table. The top ten clones hold around 6.4% of a sample with about 250,000 clones, roughly 80% of them seen once. The sample taken for sequencing was peripheral blood. This clonotype was obtained from an older woman with active or convalescent COVID-19.

DNA of the CDR3: TGTGCCACTAGGGGGGGTCGTAGTGAAGCTTTCTTT. Encoded protein: CATRGGRSEAFF. The rearrangement joins TRBV30 to TRBJ1-1, with TRBD1 as a possible D gene (6 bases). V was shortened by 8 bases and J by 7 bases, with 17 bases between the two germline ends. Per the germline V gene, CDR1 is GTSNPN and CDR2 is SVGIG (reference sequence). This CDR3 comprises 12 residues.